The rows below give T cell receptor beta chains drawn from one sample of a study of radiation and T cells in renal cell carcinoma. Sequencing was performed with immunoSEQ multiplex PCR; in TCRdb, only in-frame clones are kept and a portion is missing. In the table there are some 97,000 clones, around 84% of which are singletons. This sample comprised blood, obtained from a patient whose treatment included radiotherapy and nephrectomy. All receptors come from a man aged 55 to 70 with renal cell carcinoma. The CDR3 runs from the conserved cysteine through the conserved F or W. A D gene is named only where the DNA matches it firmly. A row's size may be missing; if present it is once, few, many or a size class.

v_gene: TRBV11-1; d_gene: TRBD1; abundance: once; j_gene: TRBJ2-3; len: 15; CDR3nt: TGTGCCAGCAGCTTCTCGGGAACAGGGGTAGATACGCAGTATTTT; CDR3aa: CASSFSGTGVDTQYF
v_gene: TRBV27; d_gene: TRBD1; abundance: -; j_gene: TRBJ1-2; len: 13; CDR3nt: TGTGCCAGCAGTTCCACAGGGGGCGCGAGCTACACCTTC; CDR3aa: CASSSTGGASYTF
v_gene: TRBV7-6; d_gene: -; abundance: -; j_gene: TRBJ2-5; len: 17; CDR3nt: TGTGCCAGTAAACCAAGCCTCGGGGTGAACTTTGCGGAGACCCAGTACTTC; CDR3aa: CASKPSLGVNFAETQYF
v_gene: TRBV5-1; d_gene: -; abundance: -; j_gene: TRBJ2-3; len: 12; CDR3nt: TGCGCCAGCAGCTTGGGGGGAGATACGCAGTATTTT; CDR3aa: CASSLGGDTQYF
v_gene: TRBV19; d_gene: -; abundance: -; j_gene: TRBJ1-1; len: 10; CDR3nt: TGTGCCAGTAGGAGCACTGAAGCTTTCTTT; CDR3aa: CASRSTEAFF
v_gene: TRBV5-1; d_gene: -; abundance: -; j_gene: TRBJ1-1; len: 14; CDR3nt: TGCGCCAGCAGCTCGGGGCAGATGAACACTGAAGCTTTCTTT; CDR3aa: CASSSGQMNTEAFF
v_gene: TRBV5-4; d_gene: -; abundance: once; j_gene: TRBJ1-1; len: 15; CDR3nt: TGTGCCAGCAGCACAAGAAAGGACGGGTCGACTGAAGCTTTCTTT; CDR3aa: CASSTRKDGSTEAFF
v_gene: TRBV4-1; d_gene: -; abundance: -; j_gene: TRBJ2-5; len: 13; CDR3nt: TGCGCCAGCAGTGGCAGGCTCCAAGAGACCCAGTACTTC; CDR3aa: CASSGRLQETQYF
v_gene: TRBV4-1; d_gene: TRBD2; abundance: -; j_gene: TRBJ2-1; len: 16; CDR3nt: TGCGCCAGCAGCCAAGAGGGACTAGCGATAACGAATGAGCAGTTCTTC; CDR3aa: CASSQEGLAITNEQFF
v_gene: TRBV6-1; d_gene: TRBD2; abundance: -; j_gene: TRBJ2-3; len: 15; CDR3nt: TGTGCCACCCTTGGGGGGACTACCCGCACAGATACGCAGTATTTT; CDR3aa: CATLGGTTRTDTQYF
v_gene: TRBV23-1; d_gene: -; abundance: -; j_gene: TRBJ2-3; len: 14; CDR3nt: TGCGCCAGCAGTCAACCCCCCCCACACAATACGCAGTATTTT; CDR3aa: CASSQPPPHNTQYF
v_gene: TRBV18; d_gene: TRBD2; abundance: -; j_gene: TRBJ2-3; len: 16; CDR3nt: TGTGCCAGCTCACCACCGCGACTAGCGACGAAAGATACGCAGTATTTT; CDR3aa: CASSPPRLATKDTQYF
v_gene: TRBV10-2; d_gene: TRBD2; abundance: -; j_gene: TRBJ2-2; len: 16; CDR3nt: TGCGCGGTCACAGCGGGAGGCTTAAAGAACACCGGGGAGCTGTTTTTT; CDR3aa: CAVTAGGLKNTGELFF
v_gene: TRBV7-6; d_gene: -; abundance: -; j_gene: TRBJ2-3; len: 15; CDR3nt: TGTGCCAGCAGCCCCCCTAGGCTTGGCACAGATACGCAGTATTTT; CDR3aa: CASSPPRLGTDTQYF
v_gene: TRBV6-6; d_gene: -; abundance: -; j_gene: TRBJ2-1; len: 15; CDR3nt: TGTGCCAGCAGTTACGTGATGGGACAAGGGATTGAGCAGTTCTTC; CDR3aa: CASSYVMGQGIEQFF
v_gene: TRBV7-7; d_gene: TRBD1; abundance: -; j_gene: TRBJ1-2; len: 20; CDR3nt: TGTGCCAGCAGCTTAGCCGGGACAGCCCTAAGGGTTCAGCTTAACTATGGCTACACCTTC; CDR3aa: CASSLAGTALRVQLNYGYTF
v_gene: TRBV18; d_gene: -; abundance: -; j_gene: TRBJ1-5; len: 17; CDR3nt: TGTGCCAGCTCAGTGACCCCCAGCGGAGTCCGTAGTCAGCCCCAGCATTTT; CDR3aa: CASSVTPSGVRSQPQHF
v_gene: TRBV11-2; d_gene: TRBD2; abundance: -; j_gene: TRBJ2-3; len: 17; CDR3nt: TGTGCCAGCAGCTTTGCTAGCGGTTTTTTTAGCACAGATACGCAGTATTTT; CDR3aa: CASSFASGFFSTDTQYF
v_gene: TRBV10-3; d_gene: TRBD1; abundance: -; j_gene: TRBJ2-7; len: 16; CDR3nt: TGTGCCATCAGTGAATACGTCGGACAGGCTAACTACGAGCAGTACTTC; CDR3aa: CAISEYVGQANYEQYF
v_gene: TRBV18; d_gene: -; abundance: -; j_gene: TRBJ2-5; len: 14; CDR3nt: TGTGCCAGCTCACCTGGGGGCGCGGGGGAGACCCAGTACTTC; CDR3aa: CASSPGGAGETQYF
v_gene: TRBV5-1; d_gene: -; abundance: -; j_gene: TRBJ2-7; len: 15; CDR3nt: TGCGCCAGCAGCTTGGAGTTGTGGGATTCCTACGAGCAGTACTTC; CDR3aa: CASSLELWDSYEQYF
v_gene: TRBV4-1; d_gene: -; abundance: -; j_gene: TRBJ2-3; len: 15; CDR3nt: TGCGCCAGCAGCCCGGAGAACCTCGGGGCAGATACGCAGTATTTT; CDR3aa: CASSPENLGADTQYF
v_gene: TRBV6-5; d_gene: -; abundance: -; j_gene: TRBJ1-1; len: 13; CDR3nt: TGTGCCAGCAGTTACTCGGCAGGGGTTGAAGCTTTCTTT; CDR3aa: CASSYSAGVEAFF
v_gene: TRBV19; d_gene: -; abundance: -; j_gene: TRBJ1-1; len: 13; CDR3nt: TGTGCCAGTAGTATAGTAAGCTACGCCGAAGCTTTCTTT; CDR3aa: CASSIVSYAEAFF
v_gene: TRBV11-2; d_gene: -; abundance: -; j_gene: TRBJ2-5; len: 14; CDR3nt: TGTGCCAGCAGCTTAGATCCAGCGGGCGGGACCCAGTACTTC; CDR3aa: CASSLDPAGGTQYF
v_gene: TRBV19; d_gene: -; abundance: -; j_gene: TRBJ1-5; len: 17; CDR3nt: TGTGCCAGTAGTATAGGAACAGGAGGGAATAGCAATCAGCCCCAGCATTTT; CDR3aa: CASSIGTGGNSNQPQHF
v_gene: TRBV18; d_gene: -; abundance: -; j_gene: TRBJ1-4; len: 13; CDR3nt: TGTGCCAGCTCACGGGAGGTTGGGGAAAAACTGTTTTTT; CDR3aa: CASSREVGEKLFF
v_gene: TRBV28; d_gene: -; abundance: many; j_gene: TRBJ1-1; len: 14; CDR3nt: TGTGCCAGCAGTTTATTCCGGGGTAGAACTGAAGCTTTCTTT; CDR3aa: CASSLFRGRTEAFF
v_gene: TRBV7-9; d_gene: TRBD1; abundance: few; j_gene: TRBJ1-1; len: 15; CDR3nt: TGTGCCAGCAGCTTGGGACAGGGGGCGAACACTGAAGCTTTCTTT; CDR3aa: CASSLGQGANTEAFF
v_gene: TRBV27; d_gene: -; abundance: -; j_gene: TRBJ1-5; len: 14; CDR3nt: TGTGCCAGCAGTTCCGGGACACTCTATCAGCCCCAGCATTTT; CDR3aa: CASSSGTLYQPQHF
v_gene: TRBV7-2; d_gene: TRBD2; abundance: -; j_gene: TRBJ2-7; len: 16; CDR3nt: TGTGCCAGCAGCTTAGGGCCCGGGCGGGAGGGCCACGAGCAGTACTTC; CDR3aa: CASSLGPGREGHEQYF
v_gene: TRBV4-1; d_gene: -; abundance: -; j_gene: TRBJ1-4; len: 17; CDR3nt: TGCGCCAGCAGCCAAGGATTATTCATGAGAGTTAATGAAAAACTGTTTTTT; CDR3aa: CASSQGLFMRVNEKLFF
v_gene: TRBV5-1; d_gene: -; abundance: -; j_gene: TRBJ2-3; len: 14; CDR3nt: TGCGCCAGCAGCTCTCCAGGTAGCACAGATACGCAGTATTTT; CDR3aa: CASSSPGSTDTQYF
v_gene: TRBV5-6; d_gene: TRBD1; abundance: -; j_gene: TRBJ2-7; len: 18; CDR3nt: TGTGCCAGCAGCTTTACTAATAGGAGGACAGGGAGTAGGAACGAGCAGTACTTC; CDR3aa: CASSFTNRRTGSRNEQYF
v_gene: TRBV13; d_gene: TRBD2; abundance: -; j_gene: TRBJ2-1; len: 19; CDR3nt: TGTGCCAGCAGCTTCAAACCCGAGACTAGCGGGAGTATACATAATGAGCAGTTCTTC; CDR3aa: CASSFKPETSGSIHNEQFF
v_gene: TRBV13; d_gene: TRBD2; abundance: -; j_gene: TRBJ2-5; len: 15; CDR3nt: TGTGCCAGCAGCTTAGTAGCGGGAGCGTCCAAGACCCAGTACTTC; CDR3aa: CASSLVAGASKTQYF
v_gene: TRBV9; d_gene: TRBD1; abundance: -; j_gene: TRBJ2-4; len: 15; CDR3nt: TGTGCCAGCAGCGGACAGGGTAGAGGGGGAAACATTCAGTACTTC; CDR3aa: CASSGQGRGGNIQYF
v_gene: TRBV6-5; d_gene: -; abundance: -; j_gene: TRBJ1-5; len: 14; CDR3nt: TGTGCCAGCAGTTACGGGTATAGCAATCAGCCCCAGCATTTT; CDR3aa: CASSYGYSNQPQHF
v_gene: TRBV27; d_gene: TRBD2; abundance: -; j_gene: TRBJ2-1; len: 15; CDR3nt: TGTGCCAGCAGTCCGGGACTAGCGGCTTACAATGAGCAGTTCTTC; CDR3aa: CASSPGLAAYNEQFF
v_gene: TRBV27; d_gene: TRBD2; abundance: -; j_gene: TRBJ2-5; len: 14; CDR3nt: TGTGCCAGCAGAATGGGACTAGCGGGAGTGGGACAGTACTTC; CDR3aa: CASRMGLAGVGQYF
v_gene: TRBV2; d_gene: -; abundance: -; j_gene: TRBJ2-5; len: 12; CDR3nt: TGTGCCAGCAGTGCGCTCGGAGAGACCCAGTACTTC; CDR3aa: CASSALGETQYF
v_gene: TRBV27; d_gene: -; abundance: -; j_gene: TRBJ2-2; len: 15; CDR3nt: TGTGCCAGCAGTTTATACAGGGCAGGATCCGGGGAGCTGTTTTTT; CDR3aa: CASSLYRAGSGELFF
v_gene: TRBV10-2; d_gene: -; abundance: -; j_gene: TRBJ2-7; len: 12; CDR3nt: TGCGCCAGCTCCCAGCCTTCCTACGAGCAGTACTTC; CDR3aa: CASSQPSYEQYF
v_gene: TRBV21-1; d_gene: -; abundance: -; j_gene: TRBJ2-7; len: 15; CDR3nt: TGTGCCAGCAGCAAAGCGTCGCAGGGGCCCTACGAGCAGTACTTC; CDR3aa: CASSKASQGPYEQYF
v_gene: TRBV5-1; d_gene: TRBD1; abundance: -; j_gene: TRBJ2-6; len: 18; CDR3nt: TGCGCCAGCAGCTTGGCTCAGGGGGCTAGGACTGGGGCCAACGTCCTGACTTTC; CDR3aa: CASSLAQGARTGANVLTF
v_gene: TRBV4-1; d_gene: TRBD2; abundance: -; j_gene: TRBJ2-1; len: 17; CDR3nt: TGCGCCAGCAGCCAAGTTATTGAGCGGGAGCTGGACAATGAGCAGTTCTTC; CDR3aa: CASSQVIERELDNEQFF
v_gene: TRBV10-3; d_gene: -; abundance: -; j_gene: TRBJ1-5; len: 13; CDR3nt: TGTGCCATCACAGGGGCGGCGGGTCAGCCCCAGCATTTT; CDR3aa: CAITGAAGQPQHF
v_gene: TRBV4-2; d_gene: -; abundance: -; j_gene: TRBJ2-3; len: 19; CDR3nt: TGTGCCAGCAGCCAAGGGGATAAGGGCGGCCCCCTGAGCACAGATACGCAGTATTTT; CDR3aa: CASSQGDKGGPLSTDTQYF
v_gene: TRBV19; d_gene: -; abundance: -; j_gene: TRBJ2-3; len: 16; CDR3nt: TGTGCCAGTAGTATTCAGACGGGGTTAAGCACAGATACGCAGTATTTT; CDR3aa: CASSIQTGLSTDTQYF
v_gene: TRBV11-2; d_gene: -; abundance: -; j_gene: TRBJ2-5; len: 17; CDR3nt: TGTGCCAGCAGATACCGACTGAACGGCCTAGTAGAGGAGACCCAGTACTTC; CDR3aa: CASRYRLNGLVEETQYF
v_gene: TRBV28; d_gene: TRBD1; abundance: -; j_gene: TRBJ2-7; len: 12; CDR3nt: TGTGCCAGCGACAGGGATGGCTACGAGCAGTACTTC; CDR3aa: CASDRDGYEQYF
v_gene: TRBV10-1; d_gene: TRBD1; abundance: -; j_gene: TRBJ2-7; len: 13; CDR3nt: TGCGCCAGCAGCCCCGGGACAGGGGGCAAGCAGTACTTC; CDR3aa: CASSPGTGGKQYF
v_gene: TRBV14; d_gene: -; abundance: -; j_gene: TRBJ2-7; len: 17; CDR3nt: TGTGCCAGCAGCCAAGATACGGCGCGACCCACCTCCTACGAGCAGTACTTC; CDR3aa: CASSQDTARPTSYEQYF
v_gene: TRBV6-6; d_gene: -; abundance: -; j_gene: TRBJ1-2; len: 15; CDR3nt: TGTGCCAGCGGGGCCCGGCGGCTTCAACCGCATGGCTACACCTTC; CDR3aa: CASGARRLQPHGYTF
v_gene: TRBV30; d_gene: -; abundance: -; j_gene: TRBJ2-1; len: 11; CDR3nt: TGTGCCTGGAGTTCCGGGACCGCCAGGTTCTTC; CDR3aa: CAWSSGTARFF
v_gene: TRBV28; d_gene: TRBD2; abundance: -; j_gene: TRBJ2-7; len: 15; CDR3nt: TGTGCCAGCAGTGGGCTAGCGGGAGGAGTCTACGAGCAGTACTTC; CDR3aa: CASSGLAGGVYEQYF
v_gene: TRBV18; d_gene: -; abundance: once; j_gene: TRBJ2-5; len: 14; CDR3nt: TGTGCCAGCTCACGGGAGCGGCTTCAAGAGACCCAGTACTTC; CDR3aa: CASSRERLQETQYF
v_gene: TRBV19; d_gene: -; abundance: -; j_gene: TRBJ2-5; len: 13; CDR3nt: TGTGCCAGATGCCGTGAGGGGCAAGAGACCCAGTACTTC; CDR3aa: CARCREGQETQYF
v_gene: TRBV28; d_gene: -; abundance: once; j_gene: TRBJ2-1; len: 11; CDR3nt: TGTGCCAGCAGGGGAGTAGTCCAGCAGTTCTTC; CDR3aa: CASRGVVQQFF
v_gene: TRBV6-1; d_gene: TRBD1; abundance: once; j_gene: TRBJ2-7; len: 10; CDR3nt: TGTGCCAGCCGAACAGGGGACCCGTACTTC; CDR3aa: CASRTGDPYF